This T cell receptor beta chain appears in the sequencing data of a study of T cells after yellow fever vaccination. Across the study: Libraries from low-cell-number fractions were prepared with the SMART-Seq v4 Ultra Low Input RNA kit.

Template switching with 5'RACE generated the TCR cDNA and added a universal primer site and UMIs. TCRdb processed the 5' RACE reads anew with MiXCR; each CDR3 protein has one entry. The sample holds roughly 310,000 distinct CDR3 sequences, roughly 4% seen once. Study outcomes and limitations: There was a possibility that FACS-sorted repertoires contained abundant clonotypes contaminating from the bulk population. Only a small proportion of the clonotypes turned up in both the CD4 and the CD8 compartments, likely arising from convergent recombination.

The CDR3 contains 12 residues. Between the trimmed V and J ends, which lost 1 base and 6 bases, there was a span of 4 bases. The germline V gene has CDR1 KGHSH and CDR2 LQKENI. Concerning this clonotype itself: Its antigen is unidentified.

The rearrangement joins TRBV18 to TRBJ2-1, with D unclear. The origin of this receptor is a man aged 18 to 35 who received the YFV17D yellow fever vaccine. The sample here was PBMCs, taken on the day of the yellow fever booster vaccination. CDR3 sequence: CASSPLLNEQFF. The DNA of the CDR3 is TGTGCCAGCTCACCACTGCTCAATGAGCAGTTCTTC.